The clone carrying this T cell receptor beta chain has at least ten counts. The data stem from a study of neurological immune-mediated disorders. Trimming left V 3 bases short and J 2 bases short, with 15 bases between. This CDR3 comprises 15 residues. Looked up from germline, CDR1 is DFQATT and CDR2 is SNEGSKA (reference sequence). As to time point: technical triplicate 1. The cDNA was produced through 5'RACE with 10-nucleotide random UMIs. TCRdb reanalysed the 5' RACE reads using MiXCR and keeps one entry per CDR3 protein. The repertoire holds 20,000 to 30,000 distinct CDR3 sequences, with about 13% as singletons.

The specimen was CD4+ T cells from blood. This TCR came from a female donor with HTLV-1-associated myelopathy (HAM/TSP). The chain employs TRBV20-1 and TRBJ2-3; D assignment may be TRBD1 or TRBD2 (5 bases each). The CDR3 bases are TGCAGTGCTAGCTGGGGGAACCCCCTCACAGATACGCAGTATTTT. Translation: CSASWGNPLTDTQYF.